This TCR beta chain stems from a study of blood T cell repertoires in COVID-19. The overall study: COVID-19 samples, acute and convalescent, were from the United States, Italy and Spain. T cells, B-cell-depleted T cells, or PBMCs provided the cDNA or gDNA that served as material.

Authors' methods: Cell counts per sample came from amplifying reference gene primers. TCRdb's copy holds only in-frame clones and misses some; the assay was immunoSEQ multiplex PCR. That table gives V, J and clone size, and the DNA gave D and trimming. The sample consists of 110,000 or so clones, less than 85% of them appearing once. The CDR3 is 13 residues long. This sequence originates from a human donor in a cohort sampled during active COVID-19. Sequencing input: peripheral blood. V and J are TRBV21-1 and TRBJ1-1. TRBV21-1 is assigned pseudogene status. Here the CDR3 reads CASSRGVRSEAFF. CDR3 bases: TGTGCCAGCAGCAGGGGAGTGAGATCTGAAGCTTTCTTT.